What follows is one T cell receptor (beta chain) and its context. This sample was taken from a study of blood T cell repertoires in COVID-19. About the research overall: Samples came from the United States, Italy and Spain, spanning acute and convalescent COVID-19. PBMCs, B-cell-depleted T cells, or T cells provided the cDNA or gDNA that made up the material.

Under the authors' procedure: Reference gene primer amplification in the assay estimated nucleated cell counts. Assay used: immunoSEQ multiplex PCR; TCRdb lists only in-frame clones, some missing. The V and J calls and clone size are taken from that table; D and trimming were inferred from the DNA. Here the sample spans 95,000 to 100,000 clones, around 79% being singletons. The CDR3 spans 13 residues. J gave up 2 bases and V 7 bases, and 7 bases lay outside the gene matches. Germline V gene sequence: CDR1 GTSNPN, CDR2 SVGIG (reference sequence). Specimen: peripheral blood. The chain has TRBV30 and TRBJ2-7; 8 bases match TRBD1. The TCR was taken from a woman older than 75 with active or convalescent COVID-19. In DNA form, the CDR3 reads TGTGCCTCCCAGGGGGCGGCTGCCTACGAGCAGTACTTC. Amino acid sequence: CASQGAAAYEQYF.